The T cell receptor (beta chain) described here comes from a study of T-cell reconstitution after alpha-beta-depleted transplantation in children. The study's findings and limits: A year had passed since transplant, and T-cell counts and diversity by then came mostly from newly produced T cells.

This clonotype has just a few counts. Its antigen is unidentified. With 0 bases removed from V and 7 bases from J, the gap between germline ends came to 14 bases. From germline, CDR1 is SGHRS and CDR2 YFSETQ. This CDR3 comprises 15 residues. Unique molecular identifiers were used to barcode this TCRbeta library. TCRdb reanalysed the PCR reads using MiXCR and keeps one entry per CDR3 protein. The sample includes about 510,000 distinct CDR3 sequences, 9.5% to 12% of them seen just once. This specimen was PBMCs, mostly from graft donor cells, taken 180 days after TCRalphabeta/CD19-depleted stem cell transplant. The chain combines TRBV5-1 with TRBJ2-1, with D tentatively TRBD2 (5 bases). This TCR was sampled from a female patient between 2 and 15 years old who had a stem cell transplant for aplastic anemia, so the T cells may come from the graft donor. The CDR3: CASSLVPGFNNEQFF. CDR3 DNA: TGCGCCAGCAGCTTGGTTCCGGGATTTAATAATGAGCAGTTCTTC.